The 24 T cell receptor beta chains below come from one sample, sequenced in a study of blood T cell repertoires in COVID-19. The assay was immunoSEQ multiplex PCR, and TCRdb's table has in-frame clones only and misses some. The sample yields 210,000 or so clones, around nine tenths seen once. The sequencing input was peripheral blood. The receptors were gathered from a young man with active or convalescent COVID-19.

The CDR3 region is CASSSPWAGTDTQYF. As DNA, the CDR3 is TGTGCCAGCAGTAGCCCTTGGGCGGGAACAGATACGCAGTATTTT. The chain uses TRBV27 and TRBJ2-3, with a tentative D call TRBD2 (6 bases). Trimming removed 5 bases from V and 3 bases from J, with 15 bases in between. The CDR3 has 15 residues. Germline V lookup: CDR1 MNHEY, CDR2 SMNVEV (reference sequence).

This chain links TRBV6-2 or TRBV6-3 with TRBJ1-5; D is possibly TRBD1 (6 bases). The CDR3 is 13 residues long. Trimming took off 6 bases at V and 5 bases at J, with 11 bases between the two ends. Germline V CDR1 and CDR2: MNHEY, SVGEGT. The CDR3 is CASSRDTHQPQHF. The CDR3 bases are TGTGCCAGCAGCCGGGACACTCATCAGCCCCAGCATTTT.

This clone was observed once. The chain carries TRBV7-8 and TRBJ2-7; the match to TRBD2 covers 9 bases. With V trimmed by 6 bases and J by 2 bases, 2 bases remained unmatched. Germline CDR1 SGHVS, CDR2 FQNEAQ. This CDR3 region has 13 residues. CDR3 nucleotide sequence: TGTGCCAGCAGGCGGGAGGGCCCCTACGAGCAGTACTTC. It translates to CASRREGPYEQYF.

The chain carries TRBV27 and TRBJ1-5; weak D call: TRBD1 (5 bases). The CDR3 has 15 residues. V was shortened by 0 bases and J by 4 bases, with 10 bases between the two germline ends. Germline V CDR1 and CDR2: MNHEY, SMNVEV (reference sequence). Here the CDR3 reads CASSLSPGWNQPQHF. In DNA form, the CDR3 reads TGTGCCAGCAGTTTATCTCCAGGGTGGAATCAGCCCCAGCATTTT.

The rearrangement links TRBV7-3 to TRBJ2-5; D may be TRBD2 (6 bases). Trimming removed 4 bases at V and 2 bases at J, with 11 bases between. The germline V gene has CDR1 SGHTA and CDR2 FQGTGA. CDR3 size: 14 residues. CDR3 in DNA: TGTGCCAGCAGCTCCGGGGGAACTCAAGAGACCCAGTACTTC. As protein: CASSSGGTQETQYF.

The chain uses TRBV9 and TRBJ1-1; 10 bases are a match to TRBD1. The J segment lost 3 bases and the V segment lost 4 bases, leaving 6 bases of the junction unmatched. Germline values: CDR1 SGDLS, CDR2 YYNGEE. CDR3 length: 15 residues. The CDR3 loop is CASSRSGQGDTEAFF. For the CDR3, the DNA is TGTGCCAGCAGCCGATCCGGACAGGGGGACACTGAAGCTTTCTTT. Full variable domain (rest looked up from reference TRBV9 and TRBJ1-1): DSGVTQTPKHLITATGQRVTLRCSPRSGDLSVYWYQQSLDQGLQFLIQYYNGEERAKGNILERFSAQQFPDLHSELNLSSLELGDSALYFCASSRSGQGDTEAFFGQGTRLTVV.

The J gene is TRBJ1-2, the V gene TRBV12-3 or TRBV12-4; tentatively, D is TRBD1 (5 bases). Trimming took off 3 bases at V and 4 bases at J, with 9 bases between the two ends. CDR3 length: 13 residues. The DNA of the CDR3 is TGTGCCAGCAGTTTGGGGCAGAGCTATGGCTACACCTTC. This sequence encodes CASSLGQSYGYTF.

This chain links TRBV30 with TRBJ2-6; TRBD1 aligns across 7 bases. The CDR3 consists of 14 residues. V dropped 7 bases and J dropped 1; count of bases not matched to a gene: 4. The germline V gene has CDR1 GTSNPN and CDR2 SVGIG (reference sequence). As DNA, the CDR3 is TGTGCCTCGAACAGGGGATCTGGGGCCAACGTCCTGACTTTC. It specifies CASNRGSGANVLTF.

CDR3 residues: CASSRTQGDEQYF. CDR3 DNA sequence: TGTGCCAGCAGCCGAACCCAGGGGGACGAGCAGTACTTC. The chain links TRBV7-7 to TRBJ2-7; 7 bases are shared with TRBD1. V lost 5 bases and J lost 5; bases outside the gene matches: 6. The germline V gene has CDR1 SSHAT and CDR2 FNYEAQ (reference sequence). The CDR3 loop spans 13 amino acids.

The V call is TRBV7-2, the J call TRBJ2-2; maybe TRBD2 (5 bases). Deletions cut 1 base from V and 6 bases from J, with 18 bases between. The CDR3 sequence is 17 residues long. Looked up from germline, CDR1 is SGHTA and CDR2 is FQGNSA. CDR3 coding DNA: TGTGCCAGCAGCTTAGAGTCCTGGACTTCGACGGCCGGGGAGCTGTTTTTT. It specifies CASSLESWTSTAGELFF. The variable domain in full, completed from reference TRBV7-2 and TRBJ2-2, reads GAGVSQSPSNKVTEKGKDVELRCDPISGHTALYWYRQSLGQGLEFLIYFQGNSAPDKSGLPSDRFSAERTGGSVSTLTIQRTQQEDSAVYLCASSLESWTSTAGELFFGEGSRLTVL.

The CDR3 coding sequence is TGCAGCGTTAATACGGGGGGCGCGTATGGCTACACCTTC. Its protein product is CSVNTGGAYGYTF. The V gene is TRBV29-1, the J gene TRBJ1-2; TRBD1 might be the D (6 bases). The length of the CDR3 is 13 residues. Trimming took 5 bases from V and 5 from J, leaving 15 bases between them. CDR1 and CDR2 from the germline V gene are SQVTM and ANQGSEA.

The chain couples TRBV18 to TRBJ1-1; D remains unclear. Per germline, CDR1 KGHSH and CDR2 LQKENI. Trimming shortened V by 3 bases and J by 1 base, and 15 bases separated the two germline ends. The CDR3 consists of 16 residues. This CDR3 is CASSPAAGSQNTEAFF. In DNA form, the CDR3 reads TGTGCCAGCTCACCGGCGGCGGGCAGCCAGAACACTGAAGCTTTCTTT. The whole variable domain, filled in from reference TRBV18 and TRBJ1-1, reads NAGVMQNPRHLVRRRGQEARLRCSPMKGHSHVYWYRQLPEEGLKFMVYLQKENIIDESGMPKERFSAEFPKEGPSILRIQQVVRGDSAAYFCASSPAAGSQNTEAFFGQGTRLTVV.

This chain joins TRBV11-2 and TRBJ2-1, with D perhaps matching TRBD2 (5 bases). The germline V and J ends were trimmed by 4 bases and 1 base, with 8 bases remaining between them. The germline V gene encodes CDR1 SGHAT and CDR2 FQNNGV. CDR3 length equals 14 residues. CDR3 amino acids: CASSSTGSYNEQFF. CDR3 DNA: TGTGCCAGCAGCTCGACGGGGTCCTACAATGAGCAGTTCTTC.

This clone was detected only once. The J gene is TRBJ2-1, the V gene TRBV30; tentative D call: TRBD1 (5 bases). The CDR3 sequence is 15 residues long. V was shortened by 6 bases and J by 4 bases, with 19 bases between the two germline ends. Germline V gene data show CDR1 as GTSNPN and CDR2 as SVGIG (reference sequence). CDR3 residues: CACLRVGMVYNEQFF. CDR3 nucleotides: TGTGCCTGCCTCAGGGTAGGTATGGTATACAATGAGCAGTTCTTC.

This clone appeared a few times. The chain has TRBV6-6 and TRBJ2-7; D remains unclear. Deletions cut 6 bases from V and 1 base from J, with 13 bases between. The CDR3 consists of 14 residues. Germline V gene sequence: CDR1 MNHNY, CDR2 SVGAGI (reference sequence). The CDR3 DNA reads as TGTGCCAGCAGCCACAGTTCCCCATCCTACGAGCAGTACTTC. It encodes CASSHSSPSYEQYF.

The chain couples TRBV25-1 to TRBJ2-3, with 7 bases lining up with TRBD1. Germline assignment: CDR1 MGHDK and CDR2 SYGVNS. The CDR3 spans 15 residues. The junction had 6 bases not matched to a gene; V was cut back by 4 bases and J by 2 bases. CDR3 residues: CASSVRQGYTDTQYF. In DNA, the CDR3 is TGTGCCAGCAGTGTCCGACAGGGCTACACAGATACGCAGTATTTT.

The chain carries TRBV30 and TRBJ1-5; D possibly corresponds to TRBD1 (6 bases). The CDR3 consists of 13 residues. V gave up 3 bases and J gave up 4 bases, with 10 bases separating them. Germline loops: CDR1 GTSNPN, CDR2 SVGIG (reference sequence). CDR3 DNA sequence: TGTGCCTGGAGAGGGGGTCCGAATCAGCCCCAGCATTTT. Amino acid sequence: CAWRGGPNQPQHF.

This rearrangement joins TRBV29-1 to TRBJ1-1; maybe TRBD1 (6 bases). Trimming shortened V by 7 bases and J by 1 base, and 13 bases separated the two germline ends. The CDR3 covers 13 residues. Germline assignment: CDR1 SQVTM and CDR2 ANQGSEA. The CDR3 DNA reads as TGCAGCGCCGGGCAGACAGGGAACACTGAAGCTTTCTTT. Translating it yields CSAGQTGNTEAFF.

This chain joins TRBV7-9 and TRBJ2-1, with 14 bases lining up with TRBD2. This CDR3 contains 16 residues. Germline V gene sequence: CDR1 SEHNR, CDR2 FQNEAQ (reference sequence). V gave up 3 bases and J gave up 8 bases; unmatched junction bases: 6. DNA of the CDR3: TGTGCCAGCAGCTTGCACGGGACTAGCGGGAGTGATGAGCAGTTCTTC. Translated: CASSLHGTSGSDEQFF.

The gene calls are TRBV19 and TRBJ1-5, with D possibly matching TRBD1 (6 bases). CDR1 LNHDA and CDR2 SQIVND come from the germline V gene (reference sequence). This CDR3 is built from 16 residues. V was shortened by 2 bases and J by 2 bases, with 13 bases between the two germline ends. The CDR3 sequence: CASSISGARGNQPQHF. The DNA for the CDR3 is TGTGCCAGTAGTATATCAGGGGCGCGGGGCAATCAGCCCCAGCATTTT.

V usage is TRBV7-9 and J usage is TRBJ1-1; weak D call: TRBD1 (6 bases). Germline assignment: CDR1 SEHNR and CDR2 FQNEAQ (reference sequence). This CDR3 spans 12 amino acids. V lost 4 bases and J 11 bases, leaving 14 bases between the germline ends. CDR3 region: CASSSGGAIAFF. As DNA, the CDR3 is TGTGCCAGCAGCTCCGGGGGGGCAATCGCTTTCTTT. The full variable domain, rest sourced from reference TRBV7-9 and TRBJ1-1, is DTGVSQNPRHKITKRGQNVTFRCDPISEHNRLYWYRQTLGQGPEFLTYFQNEAQLEKSRLLSDRFSAERPKGSFSTLEIQRTEQGDSAMYLCASSSGGAIAFFGQGTRLTVV.

The chain recombines TRBV5-1 with TRBJ1-1; no clear D. Germline loops: CDR1 SGHRS, CDR2 YFSETQ. The germline V and J ends were trimmed by 1 base and 0 bases, with 7 bases remaining between them. The CDR3 is made up of 14 amino acids. As DNA, the CDR3 is TGCGCCAGCAGCTTGACAGCCTTGAACACTGAAGCTTTCTTT. This encodes CASSLTALNTEAFF.

This clone was seen only a few times. The J gene is TRBJ2-3, the V gene TRBV7-2, with D perhaps matching TRBD2 (5 bases). The CDR3 covers 15 residues. V was clipped by 1 base and J by 0 bases, with 8 bases between them. Germline V CDR1 and CDR2: SGHTA, FQGNSA. Here the CDR3 reads CASSLVRTSTDTQYF. Here the CDR3 DNA reads TGTGCCAGCAGCTTAGTTCGGACTAGCACAGATACGCAGTATTTT.

This clone was detected a few times. The rearrangement uses TRBV10-2 and TRBJ1-3; possible D gene TRBD1, 5 bases. The CDR3 is made up of 15 amino acids. V was pared by 11 bases and J by 0 bases, with 17 bases between. Germline V gene lookup returns CDR1 WSHSY and CDR2 SAAADI. CDR3 nucleotides: TGCGCCTCAAGGGGAACAGGTACCTCTGGAAACACCATATATTTT. Encoded protein: CASRGTGTSGNTIYF.